This T cell receptor (beta chain) came from a study of cytomegalovirus exposure and HLA in healthy donors. The data were produced by immunoSEQ multiplex PCR, yet TCRdb's version contains in-frame clones alone and is incomplete. The table has roughly 330,000 clones, 75% to 90% seen once; the top ten hold about 1%. V gave up 6 bases and J gave up 3 bases, with 12 bases separating them. Germline V CDR1 and CDR2: MNHEY, SVGAGI. This CDR3 is 14 amino acids long. This chain links TRBV6-5 with TRBJ1-5, with a possible D match to TRBD1 (6 bases). The sequencing sample was made of PBMCs. The sequence came from a woman aged 25 to 39 in good health and CMV-seropositive. The CDR3 DNA reads as TGTGCCAGCAGGAGAAGGGGGAACAATCAGCCCCAGCATTTT. This encodes CASRRRGNNQPQHF.